A selection of T cell receptor beta chains follows, all from one sample in a study of control samples from healthy donors and cancer patients. TCRdb keeps only in-frame clones here, not all; method: immunoSEQ multiplex PCR. Counted here are about 160,000 clones, around 90% occurring once; the ten biggest clones make up 0.65% to 0.75%. The sample consisted of blood. These receptors all stem from a woman aged 30 to 39 in good health. Both conserved end residues are part of each CDR3. Each record gives: V gene, D gene, clone size, J gene, CDR3 protein, CDR3 DNA. D genes are given only for firm matches. Where a row states a size, it is once, few, many or the class of an expanded clone; other rows omit it.

TRBV28,NA,NA,TRBJ1-2,CASSLASGVALGYTF,TGTGCCAGCAGTTTAGCTTCGGGGGTTGCGCTTGGCTACACCTTC
TRBV28,TRBD1,NA,TRBJ2-5,CASSRDRMEETQYF,TGTGCCAGCAGTCGGGACAGGATGGAGGAGACCCAGTACTTC
TRBV7-9,NA,NA,TRBJ2-2,CASAPALGNTGELFF,TGTGCCAGCGCCCCGGCGCTAGGCAACACCGGGGAGCTGTTTTTT
TRBV5-5,TRBD2,NA,TRBJ2-2,CASSTEGGAFDTGELFF,TGTGCCAGCAGCACCGAGGGAGGGGCATTCGACACCGGGGAGCTGTTTTTT
TRBV28,TRBD1,once,TRBJ1-5,CASSLNRGHQPQHF,TGTGCCAGCAGTTTAAACAGGGGCCATCAGCCCCAGCATTTT
TRBV4-1,NA,NA,TRBJ2-5,CASSQSGQRQLQETQYF,TGCGCCAGCAGCCAGTCCGGACAGCGCCAGCTTCAAGAGACCCAGTACTTC
TRBV27,NA,NA,TRBJ2-1,CASSHEGSSYNEQFF,TGTGCCAGCAGTCACGAAGGGAGCTCCTACAATGAGCAGTTCTTC
TRBV21-1,NA,NA,TRBJ1-2,CASSLRDRGKGANYGYTF,TGTGCCAGCAGCCTAAGGGACAGGGGGAAAGGGGCTAACTATGGCTACACCTTC
TRBV18,NA,NA,TRBJ2-7,CASSPRGKSYEQYF,TGTGCCAGCTCCCCCAGAGGGAAGAGCTACGAGCAGTACTTC
TRBV6-5,NA,NA,TRBJ1-1,CASSYSKSGGNTEAFF,TGTGCCAGCAGTTACTCGAAGTCGGGCGGGAACACTGAAGCTTTCTTT
TRBV12-5,TRBD2,NA,TRBJ2-7,CASGLKTSGRAAGTYEQYF,TGTGCTAGTGGTTTGAAAACTAGCGGGAGGGCAGCGGGGACCTACGAGCAGTACTTC
TRBV30,TRBD1,NA,TRBJ1-2,CAWSEDRGNYGYTF,TGTGCCTGGAGTGAGGACAGGGGTAACTATGGCTACACCTTC
TRBV6-5,NA,NA,TRBJ1-3,CASSYSNRAGNTIYF,TGTGCCAGCAGTTACTCGAACAGGGCTGGAAACACCATATATTTT
TRBV6-1,NA,once,TRBJ1-5,CASSEFGGSASQPQHF,TGTGCCAGCAGTGAATTCGGGGGGTCGGCGAGTCAGCCCCAGCATTTT
TRBV5-4,NA,NA,TRBJ1-4,CASSIWAQGNEKLFF,TGTGCCAGCAGCATCTGGGCCCAGGGTAATGAAAAACTGTTTTTT
TRBV5-4,TRBD2,NA,TRBJ2-1,CASSQPGRGSYNEQFF,TGTGCCAGCAGTCAACCCGGGAGGGGTTCCTACAATGAGCAGTTCTTC